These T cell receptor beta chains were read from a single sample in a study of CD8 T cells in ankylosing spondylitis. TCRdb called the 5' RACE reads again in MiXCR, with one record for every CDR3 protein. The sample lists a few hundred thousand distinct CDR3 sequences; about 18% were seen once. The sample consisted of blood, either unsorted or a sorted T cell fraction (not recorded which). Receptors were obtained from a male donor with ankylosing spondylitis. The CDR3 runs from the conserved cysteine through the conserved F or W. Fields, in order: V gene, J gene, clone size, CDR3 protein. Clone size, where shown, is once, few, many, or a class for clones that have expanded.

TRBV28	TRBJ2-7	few	CASRPSLRDQNSEQYF
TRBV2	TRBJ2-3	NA	CASSEAGTTDTQYF
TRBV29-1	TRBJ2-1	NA	CSVGVSSYNEQFF
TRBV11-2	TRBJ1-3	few	CASSLDPGNSGNTIYF
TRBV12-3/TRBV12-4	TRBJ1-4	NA	CASSWSDAGKKLFF
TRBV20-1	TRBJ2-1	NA	CSARGGLAGGYNEQFF
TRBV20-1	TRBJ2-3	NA	CSASTSGTSVTDTQYF
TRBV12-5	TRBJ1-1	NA	CASGSDRGRIIEAFF
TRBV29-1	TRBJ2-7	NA	CSVEAGHYEQYF
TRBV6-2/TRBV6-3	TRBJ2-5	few	CASSITLAAQETQYF
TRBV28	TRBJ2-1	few	CASSSAPGQLIYNEQFF
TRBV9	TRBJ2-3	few	CASSVSSGNTDTQYF
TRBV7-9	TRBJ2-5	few	CASSLGSGETQYF
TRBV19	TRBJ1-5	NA	CASNPRGNNQPQHF
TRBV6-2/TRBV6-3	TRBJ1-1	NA	CASSYSLEAFF
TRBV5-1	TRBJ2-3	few	CASSLGLRGSGVESDTQYF
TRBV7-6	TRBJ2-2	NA	CASSPAVNTGELFF
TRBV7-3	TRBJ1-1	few	CASSLQWREGGTEAFF